The subject of this entry is one T cell receptor beta chain. Repertoires were generated with immunoSEQ multiplex PCR, while TCRdb's copy carries only in-frame clones and drops some. Seen here are tens of thousands of clones, 88% observed once, and the top ten hold 4.5% to 5%. The data belong to a study of blood T cell repertoires in COVID-19. The V gene end was trimmed by 4 bases and the J gene end by 4 bases; junction bases not matched to a gene: 6. Germline CDR1 is LGHDT and CDR2 is YNNKEL (reference sequence). There are 14 residues in the CDR3. The J gene is TRBJ2-7, the V gene TRBV3-1 (or the pseudogene TRBV3-2); 8 bases align to TRBD1. Sample: peripheral blood. The TCR sequence derives from a woman between 70 and 85 years old with active COVID-19. DNA of the CDR3: TGTGCCAGCAGCCCATGGGACAGGTCGTACGAGCAGTACTTC. As protein: CASSPWDRSYEQYF.